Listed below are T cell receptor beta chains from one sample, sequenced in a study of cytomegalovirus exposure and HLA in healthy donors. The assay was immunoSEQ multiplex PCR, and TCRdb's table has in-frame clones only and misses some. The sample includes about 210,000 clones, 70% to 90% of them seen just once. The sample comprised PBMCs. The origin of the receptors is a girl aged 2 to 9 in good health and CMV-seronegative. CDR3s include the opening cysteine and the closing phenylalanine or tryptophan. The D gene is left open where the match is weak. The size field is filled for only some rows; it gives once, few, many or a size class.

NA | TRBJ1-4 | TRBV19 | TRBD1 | TGTGCCAGTAAAATAAGGACAGGGAGGGCTAATGAAAAACTGTTTTTT | CASKIRTGRANEKLFF
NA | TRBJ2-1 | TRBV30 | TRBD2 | TGTGCCTGGGAAGCGGGAGCAGGGTACAATGAGCAGTTCTTC | CAWEAGAGYNEQFF
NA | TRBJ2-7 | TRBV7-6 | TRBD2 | TGTGCCAGCAGCTTATATGTGGCGGGGGGCCCCTACGAGCAGTACTTC | CASSLYVAGGPYEQYF
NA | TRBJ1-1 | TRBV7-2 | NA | TGTGCCAGCAGCTTAGCTCGGGGGGGCACTGAAGCTTTCTTT | CASSLARGGTEAFF
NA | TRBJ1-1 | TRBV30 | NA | TGTGCCTGGAGACAGGGATGGGTAAGTGCTGAAGCTTTCTTT | CAWRQGWVSAEAFF
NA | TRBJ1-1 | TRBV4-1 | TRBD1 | TGCGCCAGCAGCCAAGATGCGGGACAGCGGTGGACTGAAGCTTTCTTT | CASSQDAGQRWTEAFF
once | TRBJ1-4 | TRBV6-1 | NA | TGTGCCAGCAGTGAATATACAGGTGGCGAAAAACTGTTTTTT | CASSEYTGGEKLFF
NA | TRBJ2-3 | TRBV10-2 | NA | TGCGCCAGCAGTGTTGGGGGGAGAGCAGATACGCAGTATTTT | CASSVGGRADTQYF
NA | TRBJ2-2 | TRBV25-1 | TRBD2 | TGTGCCAGCAGAGCTACTAGCGGGAGAACCGGGGAGCTGTTTTTT | CASRATSGRTGELFF
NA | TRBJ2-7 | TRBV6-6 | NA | TGTGCCAGCAGACCACAAAGGCAGGGAGGATACTACGAGCAGTACTTC | CASRPQRQGGYYEQYF
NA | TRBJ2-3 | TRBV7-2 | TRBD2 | TGTGCCACCGGCTTAGCGGGGCCTACGCAGTATTTT | CATGLAGPTQYF
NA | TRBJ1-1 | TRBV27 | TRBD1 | TGTGCCAGCAGATTCCAACAGGGGGTGAATGAAGCTTTCTTT | CASRFQQGVNEAFF
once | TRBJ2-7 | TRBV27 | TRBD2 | TGTGCCAGCAGTTTAGTAGCGGGAGGTCTCTACGAGCAGTACTTC | CASSLVAGGLYEQYF
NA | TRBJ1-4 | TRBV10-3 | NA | TGTGCCATCAGTGAGACCCAGGGGAATGAAAAACTGTTTTTT | CAISETQGNEKLFF
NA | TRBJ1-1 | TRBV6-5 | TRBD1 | TGTGCCAGCAGTGGGACAGGGGGGATTCCGGAAGCTTTCTTT | CASSGTGGIPEAFF
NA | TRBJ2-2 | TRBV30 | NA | TGTGCCTGGAGTGCGGGACAAGACACCGGGGAGCTGTTTTTT | CAWSAGQDTGELFF
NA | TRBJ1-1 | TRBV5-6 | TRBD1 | TGTGCCAGCAGCCTCGACAGGGGAGATTTTAGCACTGAAGCTTTCTTT | CASSLDRGDFSTEAFF
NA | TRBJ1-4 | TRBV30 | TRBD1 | TGTGCCTGGAGGGCAAGGGGGCAGAGGGATGAAAAACTGTTTTTT | CAWRARGQRDEKLFF
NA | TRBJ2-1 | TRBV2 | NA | TGTGCCAGCACAACGGGAACCGCCTACAATGAGCAGTTCTTC | CASTTGTAYNEQFF
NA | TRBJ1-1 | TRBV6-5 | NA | TGTGCCAGCAGTTATGACAGCGAAGCTTTCTTT | CASSYDSEAFF
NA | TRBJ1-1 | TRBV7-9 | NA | TGTGCCAGCAGCTTAGTACTCGAAGAGACTGAAGCTTTCTTT | CASSLVLEETEAFF
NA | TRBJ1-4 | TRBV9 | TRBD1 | TGTGCCAGCAGCGTAGGGATCACGGGACAGGGTAGCGAAAAACTGTTTTTT | CASSVGITGQGSEKLFF
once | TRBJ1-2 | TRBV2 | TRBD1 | TGTGCCAGCTCCCGGGGGGACAGGGTCTATGGCTACACCTTC | CASSRGDRVYGYTF
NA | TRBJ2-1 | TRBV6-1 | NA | TGTGCCAGCAGTTATAGGACTGGATACAATGAGCAGTTCTTC | CASSYRTGYNEQFF
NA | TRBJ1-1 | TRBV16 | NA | TGTGCCAGCAGCCCGATTAAGAACAGCATGAACACTGAAGCTTTCTTT | CASSPIKNSMNTEAFF
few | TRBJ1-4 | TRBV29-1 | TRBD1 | TGCAGCGTTGATTTGGGGACAGGGCTCGAAAAACTGTTTTTT | CSVDLGTGLEKLFF